The 7 T cell receptor beta chains given below trace back to one sample, sequenced in a study of molecular identifiers for immune sequencing clone quantification. TCRdb re-called the PCR reads with MiXCR, one entry per CDR3 protein. The sample has under 600,000 distinct CDR3 sequences; under 30% are singletons. What was sequenced was naive CD8+ T cells from blood, with Jurkat cell RNA spiked in. The subset is: FACS-sorted CD8+CD4-CCR7+CD45RA+ naive T cells. Receptors were obtained from a human donor in good health. Some libraries in this study had Jurkat cell RNA spiked in.

The chain is built from TRBV3-1 and TRBJ2-7, with 8 bases fitting TRBD2. Germline V gene data show CDR1 as LGHDT and CDR2 as YNNKEL (reference sequence). CDR3 length: 16 residues. V dropped 3 bases and J dropped 5; count of bases not matched to a gene: 12. The CDR3 sequence: CASSHLTSGRPHEQYF. The CDR3 DNA sequence: TGTGCCAGCAGCCACCTCACGAGCGGGAGACCCCACGAGCAGTACTTC.

V and J are TRBV6-1 and TRBJ2-3; 12 bases are shared with TRBD2. V shed 8 bases, J shed 3 bases, and the junction held 6 bases outside the gene matches. The CDR3 is 15 residues long. Germline V gives CDR1 MNHNS, CDR2 SASEGT. The CDR3 sequence: CASFLLAGGTDTQYF. In DNA form, the CDR3 reads TGTGCCAGCTTTCTCCTAGCGGGAGGGACAGATACGCAGTATTTT.

The chain carries TRBV19 and TRBJ1-1; D not resolved. V dropped 1 base and J dropped 2 bases, with 14 bases sitting between them. This CDR3 is 16 amino acids long. Germline-derived CDR1 and CDR2 are LNHDA and SQIVND (reference sequence). This chain's CDR3 is CASSIVDLTPNTEAFF. CDR3 sequence (DNA): TGTGCCAGTAGTATAGTAGACCTTACCCCCAACACTGAAGCTTTCTTT. Together with reference TRBV19 and TRBJ1-1, the CDR3 gives the full variable domain: DGGITQSPKYLFRKEGQNVTLSCEQNLNHDAMYWYRQDPGQGLRLIYYSQIVNDFQKGDIAEGYSVSREKKESFPLTVTSAQKNPTAFYLCASSIVDLTPNTEAFFGQGTRLTVV.

This clonotype was detected a few times. This chain connects TRBV12-3 or TRBV12-4 to TRBJ2-5, with D possibly being TRBD1 (6 bases). Trimming removed 2 bases from V and 4 bases from J, with 17 bases in between. The CDR3 is 16 residues long. The CDR3: CASSLIPQGMGETQYF. The DNA of the CDR3 is TGTGCCAGCAGTTTAATCCCCCAGGGGATGGGAGAGACCCAGTACTTC.

The chain carries TRBV7-9 and TRBJ2-7; maybe TRBD2 (6 bases). The CDR3 runs 15 residues. Per the germline V gene, CDR1 is SEHNR and CDR2 is FQNEAQ (reference sequence). The germline V and J ends were trimmed by 5 bases and 4 bases, with 18 bases remaining between them. CDR3 nucleotides: TGTGCCAGCAGCAAGGGACTGGGGTTACCATACGAGCAGTACTTC. It is translated as CASSKGLGLPYEQYF.

This chain uses TRBV6-2 or TRBV6-3 with TRBJ2-7; D gene unclear. V gave up 0 bases and J gave up 4 bases, with 4 bases separating them. The length of the CDR3 is 12 residues. The germline V gene encodes CDR1 MNHEY and CDR2 SVGEGT. In DNA form, the CDR3 reads TGTGCCAGCAGTTACTCGACTTACGAGCAGTACTTC. It translates to CASSYSTYEQYF.

This clonotype was recorded a few times. This sequence joins TRBV27 and TRBJ2-3; D is perhaps TRBD1 or TRBD2 (5 bases each). This CDR3 is 14 amino acids long. From germline, CDR1 is MNHEY and CDR2 SMNVEV (reference sequence). V was shortened by 5 bases and J by 1 base, with 10 bases between the two germline ends. The CDR3 DNA reads as TGTGCCAGCAGTGAGATGGGACGCACAGATACGCAGTATTTT. Translating it yields CASSEMGRTDTQYF.